Detailed here is one T cell receptor (beta chain). What it recognizes is unknown. The sample belongs to a study of cytomegalovirus exposure and HLA in healthy donors. Turning to the study itself: The roughly 120 validation repertoires, a later analysis reported, used the same platform as the 666 first-cohort repertoires.

Some clones are missing from TCRdb's copy, which holds only in-frame ones; the method was immunoSEQ multiplex PCR. Of tens of thousands of clones listed, around 92% are singletons. Study-level points and caveats: A later analysis found first-cohort TCR clusters tended to co-occur in the 95 to 150 validation repertoires.

The CDR3 extends over 16 amino acids. J was trimmed by 1 base and V by 0 bases; bases with no gene match: 5. In germline, CDR1 is SGHDT, CDR2 YYEEEE. The sequenced material came from PBMCs. The gene calls are TRBV5-6 and TRBJ2-7; TRBD1 matches at 9 bases. This sequence was found in a woman aged 18-29 years in good health and CMV-seronegative. The CDR3, as DNA: TGTGCCAGCAGCTTGGTGGGACAGGGTAGATCCTACGAGCAGTACTTC. Its translation: CASSLVGQGRSYEQYF.